This T cell receptor beta chain emerged from a study of cytomegalovirus exposure and HLA in healthy donors. To note about this clone: Antigen: not known.

Findings and caveats of the study: Several of the most significant clusters appeared linked to common viral pathogens, based on a later analysis. Rare sequences made up most TCRs, while some public TCRs were found in many donors. A later analysis showed TCR association rates differing by HLA locus, peaking at DRB1 and lowest at HLA-C.

The PCR contained 60 Vbeta and 13 Jbeta primers. The assay was immunoSEQ multiplex PCR, and TCRdb's table has in-frame clones only and misses some. The repertoire holds about 140,000 clones, with over 65% as singletons. Germline V gene data show CDR1 as LNHDA and CDR2 as SQIVND (reference sequence). The length of the CDR3 is 15 residues. J lost 10 bases, V lost 3 bases, and 11 bases had no gene match. The clonotype originates from a female donor in good health and CMV-seronegative. The sample consisted of PBMCs. The chain is built from TRBV19 and TRBJ2-1; 8 positions agree with TRBD2. The CDR3, as DNA: TGTGCCAGTAGTATTTACGGCGGGGGGATCTGGGAGCAGTTCTTC. As protein: CASSIYGGGIWEQFF.